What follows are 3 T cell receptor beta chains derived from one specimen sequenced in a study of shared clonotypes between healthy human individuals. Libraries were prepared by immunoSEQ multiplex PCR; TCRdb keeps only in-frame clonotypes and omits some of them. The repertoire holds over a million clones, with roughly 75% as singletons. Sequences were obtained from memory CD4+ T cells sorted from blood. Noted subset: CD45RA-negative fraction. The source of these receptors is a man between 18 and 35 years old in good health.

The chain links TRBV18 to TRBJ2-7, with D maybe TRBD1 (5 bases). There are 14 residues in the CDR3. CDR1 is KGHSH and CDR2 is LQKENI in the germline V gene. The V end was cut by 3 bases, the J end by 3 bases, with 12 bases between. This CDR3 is CASSPRQSNYEQYF. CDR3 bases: TGTGCCAGCTCACCGAGACAGTCCAACTACGAGCAGTACTTC.

DNA of the CDR3: TGTGCCAGCAGTCGTCTGCCGGGACTAGCGCCCGAGACCCAGTACTTC. Amino acids: CASSRLPGLAPETQYF. This chain links TRBV27 with TRBJ2-5; TRBD2 matches at 10 bases. Trimming took 5 bases from V and 5 from J; bases not matched to a gene: 11. The CDR3 loop spans 16 amino acids. Germline CDR1 is MNHEY and CDR2 is SMNVEV (reference sequence).

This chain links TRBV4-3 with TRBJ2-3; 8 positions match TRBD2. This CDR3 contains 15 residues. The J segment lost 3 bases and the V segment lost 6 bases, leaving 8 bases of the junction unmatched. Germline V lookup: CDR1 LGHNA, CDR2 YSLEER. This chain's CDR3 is CASSQGGGPTDTQYF. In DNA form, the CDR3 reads TGCGCCAGCAGTCAGGGCGGGGGGCCTACAGATACGCAGTATTTT.